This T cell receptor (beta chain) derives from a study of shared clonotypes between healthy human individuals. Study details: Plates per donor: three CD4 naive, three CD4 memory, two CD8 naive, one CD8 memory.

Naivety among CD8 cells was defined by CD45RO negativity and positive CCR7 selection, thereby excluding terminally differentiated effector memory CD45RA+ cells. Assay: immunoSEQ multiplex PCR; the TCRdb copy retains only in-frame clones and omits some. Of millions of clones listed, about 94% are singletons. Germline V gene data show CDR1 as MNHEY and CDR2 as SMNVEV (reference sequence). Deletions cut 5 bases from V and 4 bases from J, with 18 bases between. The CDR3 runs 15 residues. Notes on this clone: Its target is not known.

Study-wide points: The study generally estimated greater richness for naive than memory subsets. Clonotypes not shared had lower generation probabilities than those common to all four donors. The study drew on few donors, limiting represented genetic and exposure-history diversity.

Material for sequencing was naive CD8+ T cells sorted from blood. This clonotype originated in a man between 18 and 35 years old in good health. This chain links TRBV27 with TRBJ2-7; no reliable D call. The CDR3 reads CASSTTDAGAYEQYF. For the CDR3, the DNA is TGTGCCAGCAGTACCACGGACGCTGGTGCATACGAGCAGTACTTC.